This T cell receptor beta chain was captured in a study of beta chain features in type 1 diabetes (dated by TCRdb to 2017 to 2018). Looking at the study overall: No differences in mean age, gender distribution, total cell number or subset yield were found between patients and healthy donors. A total of about 110,000,000 sorted cells were examined across all samples, and a strong correlation was observed between cell number per subset and RNA yield. The study compared TCRB repertoires of sorted circulating CD4+ T cell subsets between recently diagnosed type 1 diabetes patients and matched healthy donors. Naive and central memory subsets were obtained from all 30 or so donors, but regulatory and stem cell-like memory subsets were isolated from only 8 patients and roughly 8 healthy donors.

Each donor gave one peripheral blood draw, averaging approximately 110 mL, which was collected into heparinised tubes. Using a panel that included CD45RO, CCR7, CD25, CD127, CD95 and CD27, naive, central memory, regulatory and stem cell-like memory CD4+ T cells were sorted on a BD FACSAria II. A purity above 98% was achieved for all sorted populations. Right away, PBMCs were isolated by Lymphoprep density gradient centrifugation and were stained directly, with no culture step. Samples were stained and sorted in pairs, with one healthy donor and one patient per experiment, so that batch effects were minimized. The germline V gene provides CDR1 MDHEN and CDR2 SYDVKM. V is clipped by 2 bases and J by 4 bases, and the sequence between their germline boundaries is 10 bases long. The CDR3 runs 14 amino acids, cysteine and phenylalanine included. Just CDR3 DNA is preserved here, 42 bases in frame from base 1.

The entire amount of isolated RNA was reverse transcribed using the High Capacity cDNA Reverse Transcription Kit, so the sequenced TCRB transcripts were expressed ones. Naive, central memory and regulatory T cell samples underwent deep immunoSEQ sequencing, averaging approximately 3.3 million total reads per sample. After sorted cells were lysed in RLT buffer, RNA was extracted with DNase-treated RNeasy Micro or Mini kits, with the choice depending on cell number. Each cell subset was processed separately to prevent cross-contamination, with patient and healthy donor samples processed together. The immunoSEQ multiplex PCR was used to amplify TCRB sequences from cDNA, generating 87-bp fragments that spanned the CDR3 region. Sequencing of the amplicons was done on the Illumina HiSeq platform. On the authors' methods: PCR bias was computationally corrected using synthetic template baselines, reads within Hamming distance 2 were collapsed, and singletons that could not be merged were discarded. Reads were aligned against IMGT to assign V, D and J genes, CDR3 length and insertions or deletions at six rearrangement sites. Clonotype counts were normalized to sorted cell number within each subset before computing true diversity and Gini coefficients with the tcR R package. Repertoire sharing was quantified using the overlap coefficient calculated on TCRB nucleotide sequences. Imported from immuneACCESS, the table was reduced by TCRdb to in-frame sequences with V and J called. These copies leave out some clones; in studies compared against another copy, an unresolved V gene accounts for under half, and the cause of the remainder is not known. For V, J and clone size, that table is used; D and trimming come from the DNA. The sample table holds about 180,000 clones, of which 6% to 9% were seen once. The top ten clones comprise about 0.5% of the sample.

What the research found in general, with its limitations: At VDJ recombination sites, patients with type 1 diabetes made fewer insertions and deleted more nucleotides, a pattern implying thymic rearrangement abnormalities. In all four CD4+ subsets, TCRB CDR3 length was moderately but significantly shorter in type 1 diabetes patients. Because cDNA rather than genomic DNA was sequenced, highly expressing activated cells could have been over-represented, although no difference in activation and CD3 levels was found between groups. PCR might favor shorter templates, but patient and control samples were amplified and corrected together, so any skew would affect both groups equally. HLA sub-analyses involved small numbers of individuals, so any influence of HLA type on TCRB rearrangement remained unresolved. The naive, central memory and regulatory TCRB repertoires appeared to resemble one another more closely among patients than among healthy donors.

In its sample, this clone was seen a few times. What this receptor recognizes is not known. The record has no base qualities; no much larger clone is one base away. Sequenced sample: central memory CD4+ T cells from blood. The V gene is TRBV28 and the J gene is TRBJ2-3, with the D segment identity uncertain. This clonotype originated in a man aged 18 to 30 with type 1 diabetes. The sequenced DNA is TGTGCCAGCAGTTTAGGCCCCGCCCCAGATACGCAGTATTTT. Its translation is CASSLGPAPDTQYF.